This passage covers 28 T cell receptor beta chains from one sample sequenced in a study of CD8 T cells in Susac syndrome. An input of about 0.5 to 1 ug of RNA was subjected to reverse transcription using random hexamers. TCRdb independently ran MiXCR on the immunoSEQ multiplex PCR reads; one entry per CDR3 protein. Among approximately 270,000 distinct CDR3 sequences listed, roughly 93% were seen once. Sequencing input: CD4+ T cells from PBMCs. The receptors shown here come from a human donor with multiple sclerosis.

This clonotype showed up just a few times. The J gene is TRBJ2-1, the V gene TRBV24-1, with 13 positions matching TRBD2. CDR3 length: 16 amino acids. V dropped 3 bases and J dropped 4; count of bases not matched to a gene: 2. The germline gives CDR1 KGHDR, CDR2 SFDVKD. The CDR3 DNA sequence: TGTGCCACCAGTGATGGGACTAGCGGGACATACAATGAGCAGTTCTTC. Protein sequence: CATSDGTSGTYNEQFF.

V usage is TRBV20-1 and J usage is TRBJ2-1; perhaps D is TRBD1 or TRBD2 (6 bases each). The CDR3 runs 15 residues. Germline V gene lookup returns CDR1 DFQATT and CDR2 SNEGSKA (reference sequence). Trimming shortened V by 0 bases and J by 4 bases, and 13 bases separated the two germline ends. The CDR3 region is CSARDEEGGYNEQFF. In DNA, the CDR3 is TGCAGTGCTAGAGATGAGGAGGGGGGTTACAATGAGCAGTTCTTC.

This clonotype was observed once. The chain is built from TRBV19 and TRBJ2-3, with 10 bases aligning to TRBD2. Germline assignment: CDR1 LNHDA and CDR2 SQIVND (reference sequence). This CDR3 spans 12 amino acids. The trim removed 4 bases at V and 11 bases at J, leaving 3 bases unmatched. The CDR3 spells CASSTSGGLQYF. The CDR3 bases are TGTGCCAGTAGTACTAGCGGGGGATTGCAGTATTTT.

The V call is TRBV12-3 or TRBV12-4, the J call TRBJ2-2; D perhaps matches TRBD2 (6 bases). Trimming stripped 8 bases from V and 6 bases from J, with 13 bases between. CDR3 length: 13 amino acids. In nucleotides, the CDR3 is TGTGCCAGCCAAGGGTGGAGGGCCGGGGAGCTGTTTTTT. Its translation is CASQGWRAGELFF.

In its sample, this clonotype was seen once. The CDR3 region is CASSSRSPANGYTF. CDR3 nucleotide sequence: TGTGCCAGCAGCTCCAGGAGCCCAGCTAATGGCTACACCTTC. The chain carries TRBV13 and TRBJ1-2; D gene ambiguous. Trimming cost V 4 bases and J 6 bases, with 15 bases left between them. The germline V gene encodes CDR1 PRHDT and CDR2 FYEKMQ (reference sequence). The CDR3 spans 14 residues.

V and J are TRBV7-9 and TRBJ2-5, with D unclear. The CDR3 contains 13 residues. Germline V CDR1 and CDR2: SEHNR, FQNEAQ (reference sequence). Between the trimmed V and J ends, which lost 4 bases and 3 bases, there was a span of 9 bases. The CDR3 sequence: CASSWGSKETQYF. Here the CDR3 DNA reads TGTGCCAGCAGCTGGGGATCAAAAGAGACCCAGTACTTC. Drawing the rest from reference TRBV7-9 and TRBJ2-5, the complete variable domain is DTGVSQNPRHKITKRGQNVTFRCDPISEHNRLYWYRQTLGQGPEFLTYFQNEAQLEKSRLLSDRFSAERPKGSFSTLEIQRTEQGDSAMYLCASSWGSKETQYFGPGTRLLVL.

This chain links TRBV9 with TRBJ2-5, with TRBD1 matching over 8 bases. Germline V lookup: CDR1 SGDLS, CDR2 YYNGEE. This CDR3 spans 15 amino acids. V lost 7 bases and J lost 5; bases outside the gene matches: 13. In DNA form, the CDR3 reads TGTGCCAGCGGTCGACGGACAGGGCGAGGGGAGACCCAGTACTTC. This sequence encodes CASGRRTGRGETQYF.

The CDR3: CASSLFSGLQKETQYF. CDR3 in DNA: TGTGCCAGCAGCCTTTTTTCGGGACTCCAGAAAGAGACCCAGTACTTC. V gene TRBV3-1 combines with J gene TRBJ2-5; perhaps TRBD2 as D (6 bases). This CDR3 comprises 16 residues. From germline, CDR1 is LGHDT and CDR2 YNNKEL (reference sequence). Trimming pared 4 bases from V and 3 bases from J, leaving 18 bases between.

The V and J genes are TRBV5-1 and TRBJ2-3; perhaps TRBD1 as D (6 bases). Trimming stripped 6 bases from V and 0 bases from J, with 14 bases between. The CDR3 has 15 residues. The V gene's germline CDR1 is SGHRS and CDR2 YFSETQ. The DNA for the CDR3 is TGCGCCAGCACTATCGGGACACTTAGCACAGATACGCAGTATTTT. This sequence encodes CASTIGTLSTDTQYF.

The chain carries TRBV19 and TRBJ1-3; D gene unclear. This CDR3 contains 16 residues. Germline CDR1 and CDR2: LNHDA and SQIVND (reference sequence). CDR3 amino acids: CASKRRLHDSGNTIYF. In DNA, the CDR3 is TGTGCGTCAAAAAGGAGGCTGCATGACTCTGGAAACACCATATATTTT.

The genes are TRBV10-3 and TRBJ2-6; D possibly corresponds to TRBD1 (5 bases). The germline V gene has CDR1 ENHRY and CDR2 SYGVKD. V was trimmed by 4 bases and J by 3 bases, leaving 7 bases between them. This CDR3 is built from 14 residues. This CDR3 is CAISVGVGANVLTF. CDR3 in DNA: TGTGCCATCAGTGTAGGGGTTGGGGCCAACGTCCTGACTTTC.

The CDR3 loop reads CASSYMDTQYF. The CDR3 region has the DNA TGTGCCAGCAGTTACATGGATACGCAGTATTTT. This chain uses TRBV6-5 with TRBJ2-3; D is unclear. Per the germline V gene, CDR1 is MNHEY and CDR2 is SVGAGI. The CDR3 runs to 11 residues. Trimming cost V 2 bases and J 6 bases, with 3 bases left between them.

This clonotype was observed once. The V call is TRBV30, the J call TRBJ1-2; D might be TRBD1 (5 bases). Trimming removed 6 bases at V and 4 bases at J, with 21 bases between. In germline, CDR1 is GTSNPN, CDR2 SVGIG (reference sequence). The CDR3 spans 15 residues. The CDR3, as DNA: TGTGCCTGCGCCGTAGGGGTCGCCCCCTTCTATGGCTACACCTTC. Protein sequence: CACAVGVAPFYGYTF.

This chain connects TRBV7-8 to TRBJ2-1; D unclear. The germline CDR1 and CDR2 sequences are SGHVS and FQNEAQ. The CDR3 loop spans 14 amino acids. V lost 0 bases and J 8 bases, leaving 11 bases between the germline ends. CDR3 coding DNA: TGTGCCAGCAGCTTAGCGGACGGGTGGGATGAGCAGTTCTTC. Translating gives CASSLADGWDEQFF.

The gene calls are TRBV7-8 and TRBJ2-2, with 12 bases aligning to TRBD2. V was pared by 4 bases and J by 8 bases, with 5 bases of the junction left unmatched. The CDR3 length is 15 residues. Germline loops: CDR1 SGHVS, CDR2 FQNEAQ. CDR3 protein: CASSWTSGTTGELFF. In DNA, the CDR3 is TGTGCCAGCAGCTGGACTAGCGGGACTACTGGGGAGCTGTTTTTT.

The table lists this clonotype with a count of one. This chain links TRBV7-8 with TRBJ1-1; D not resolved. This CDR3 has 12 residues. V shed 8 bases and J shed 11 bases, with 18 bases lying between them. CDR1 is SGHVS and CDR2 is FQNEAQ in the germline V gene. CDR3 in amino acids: CASSFGEVGAFF. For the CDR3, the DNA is TGTGCCAGCTCCTTCGGGGAGGTTGGGGCTTTCTTT.

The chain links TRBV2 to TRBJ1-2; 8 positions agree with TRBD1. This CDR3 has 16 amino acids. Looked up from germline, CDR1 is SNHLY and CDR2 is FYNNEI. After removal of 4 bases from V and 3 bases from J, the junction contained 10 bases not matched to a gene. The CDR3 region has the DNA TGTGCCAGCAGTGGAGGGACAGGAAGTTTGTACTATGGCTACACCTTC. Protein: CASSGGTGSLYYGYTF.

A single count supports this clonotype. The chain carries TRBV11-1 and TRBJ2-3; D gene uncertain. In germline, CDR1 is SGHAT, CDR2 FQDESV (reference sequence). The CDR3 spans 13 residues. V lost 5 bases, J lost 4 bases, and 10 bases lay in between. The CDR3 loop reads CASSGTSADTQYF. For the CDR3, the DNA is TGTGCCAGCAGCGGCACTTCGGCAGATACGCAGTATTTT.

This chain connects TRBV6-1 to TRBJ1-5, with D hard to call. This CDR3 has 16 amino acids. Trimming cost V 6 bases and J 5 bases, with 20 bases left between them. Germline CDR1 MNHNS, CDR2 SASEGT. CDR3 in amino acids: CASSPQSSPKDQPQHF. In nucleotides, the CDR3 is TGTGCCAGCAGCCCCCAAAGTTCCCCTAAGGATCAGCCCCAGCATTTT.

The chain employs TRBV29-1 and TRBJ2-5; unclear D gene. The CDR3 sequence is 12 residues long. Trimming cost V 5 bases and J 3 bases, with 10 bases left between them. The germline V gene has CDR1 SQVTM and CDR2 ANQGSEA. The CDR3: CSVYAGEETQYF. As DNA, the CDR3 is TGCAGCGTTTATGCCGGAGAAGAGACCCAGTACTTC. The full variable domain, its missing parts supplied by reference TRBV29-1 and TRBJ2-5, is SAVISQKPSRDICQRGTSLTIQCQVDSQVTMMFWYRQQPGQSLTLIATANQGSEATYESGFVIDKFPISRPNLTFSTLTVSNMSPEDSSIYLCSVYAGEETQYFGPGTRLLVL.

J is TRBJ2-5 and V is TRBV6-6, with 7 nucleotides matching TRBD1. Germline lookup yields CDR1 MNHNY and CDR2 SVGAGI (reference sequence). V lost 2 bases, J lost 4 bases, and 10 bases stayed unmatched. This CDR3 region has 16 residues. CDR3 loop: CASSYRHRGSGETQYF. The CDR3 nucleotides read TGTGCCAGCAGTTACCGACACAGGGGTTCGGGAGAGACCCAGTACTTC.

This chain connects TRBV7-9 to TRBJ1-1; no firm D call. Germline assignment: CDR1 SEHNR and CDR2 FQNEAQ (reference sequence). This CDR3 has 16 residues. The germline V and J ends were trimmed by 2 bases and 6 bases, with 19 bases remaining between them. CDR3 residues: CASSLPRKGREPEAFF. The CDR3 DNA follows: TGTGCCAGCAGCTTACCCCGGAAAGGGAGAGAACCTGAAGCTTTCTTT.

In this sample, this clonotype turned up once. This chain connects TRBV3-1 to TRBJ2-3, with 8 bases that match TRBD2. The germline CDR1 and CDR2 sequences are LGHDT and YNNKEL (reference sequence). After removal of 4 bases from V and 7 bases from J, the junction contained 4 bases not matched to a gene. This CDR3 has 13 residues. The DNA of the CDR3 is TGTGCCAGCAGCCCGGGGACTAGTAATACGCAGTATTTT. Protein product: CASSPGTSNTQYF.

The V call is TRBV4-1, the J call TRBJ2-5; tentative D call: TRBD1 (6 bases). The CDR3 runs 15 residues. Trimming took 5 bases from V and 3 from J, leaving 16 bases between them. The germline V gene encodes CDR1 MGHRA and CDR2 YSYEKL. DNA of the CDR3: TGCGCCAGCAGCAAAAGACAGGCCTCCGAAGAGACCCAGTACTTC. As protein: CASSKRQASEETQYF.

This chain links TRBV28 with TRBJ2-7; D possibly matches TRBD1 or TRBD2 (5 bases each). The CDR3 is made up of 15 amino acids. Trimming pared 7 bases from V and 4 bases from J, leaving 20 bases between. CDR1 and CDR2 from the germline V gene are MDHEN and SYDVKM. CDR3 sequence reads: CASNPPGQGIYEQYF. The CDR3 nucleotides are TGTGCCAGCAATCCCCCGGGGCAGGGTATTTACGAGCAGTACTTC. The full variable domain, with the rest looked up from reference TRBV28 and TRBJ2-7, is DVKVTQSSRYLVKRTGEKVFLECVQDMDHENMFWYRQDPGLGLRLIYFSYDVKMKEKGDIPEGYSVSREKKERFSLILESASTNQTSMYLCASNPPGQGIYEQYFGPGTRLTVT.

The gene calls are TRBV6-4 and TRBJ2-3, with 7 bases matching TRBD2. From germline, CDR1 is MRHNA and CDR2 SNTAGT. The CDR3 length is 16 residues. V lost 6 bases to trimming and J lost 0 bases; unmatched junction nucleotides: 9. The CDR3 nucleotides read TGTGCCAGCAGGGAAATAGCGGGTCCTAGCACAGATACGCAGTATTTT. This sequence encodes CASREIAGPSTDTQYF.

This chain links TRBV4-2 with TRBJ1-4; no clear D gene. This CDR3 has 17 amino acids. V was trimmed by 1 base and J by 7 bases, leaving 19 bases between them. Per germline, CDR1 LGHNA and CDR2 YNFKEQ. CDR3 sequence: CASSQVNPQFVIEKLFF. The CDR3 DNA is TGTGCCAGCAGCCAAGTTAACCCCCAGTTCGTTATTGAAAAACTGTTTTTT.

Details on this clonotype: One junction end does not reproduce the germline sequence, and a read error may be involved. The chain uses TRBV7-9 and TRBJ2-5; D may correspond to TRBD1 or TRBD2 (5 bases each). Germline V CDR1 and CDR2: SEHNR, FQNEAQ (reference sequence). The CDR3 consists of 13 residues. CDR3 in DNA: TGTGCCAGCCGCTTCGGGGCCCAAGAGACCCAGTACTTC. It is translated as CASRFGAQETQYF.